This TCR beta chain is from a study of beta chain features in type 1 diabetes. In its sample, this clone was seen a few times. Its target is unknown. Reverse transcription of all isolated RNA meant that expressed TCRB transcripts were sequenced. Clones were read by immunoSEQ multiplex PCR, and TCRdb kept only the in-frame ones, dropping some. The sample contains under 450,000 clones, approximately 15% of which appear only once. All sorted populations exceeded 95% purity. Germline CDR1 is SGHTA and CDR2 is FQGNSA. The CDR3 runs to 14 residues. Trimming cost V 7 bases and J 4 bases; bases outside gene matches: 7. Study results and caveats: Researchers caution that PCR might favor shorter templates, equally among patients and controls. In comparison with healthy donors, patients had naive, central memory and Treg TCRB repertoires that appeared more similar. Unsettled here was the matter of whether HLA type influences TCRB rearrangement.

Material: naive CD4+ T cells from blood. The TCR originated in a young man in good health. The chain combines TRBV7-2 with TRBJ2-1, with 7 bases aligning to TRBD1. Here the CDR3 reads CASTRDRSYNEQFF. Here the CDR3 DNA reads TGTGCCAGCACCCGGGACAGATCATACAATGAGCAGTTCTTC.